The 11 T cell receptor beta chains presented below share a single source sample, sequenced in a study of blood T cell repertoires in COVID-19. The repertoire was sequenced with immunoSEQ multiplex PCR; TCRdb's copy has only in-frame clones and lacks some. The data contain 250,000 or so clones, around 90% of them singletons. The material sequenced was peripheral blood. These receptors were collected from a woman aged 40 to 49 who had recovered from COVID-19.

This clone was seen just once. The chain recombines TRBV2 with TRBJ2-1; D gene unclear. The CDR3 sequence is 15 residues long. V was shortened by 1 base and J by 4 bases, with 11 bases between the two germline ends. The germline V gene has CDR1 SNHLY and CDR2 FYNNEI. The CDR3 DNA follows: TGTGCCAGCAGTGAAGTCGAGACACCGTACAATGAGCAGTTCTTC. Residues: CASSEVETPYNEQFF.

The chain couples TRBV30 to TRBJ2-5; 12 nucleotides line up with TRBD2. Germline trimming cut 5 bases from V and 2 bases from J; bases unmatched to any gene: 3. The CDR3 is 14 amino acids. In germline, CDR1 is GTSNPN, CDR2 SVGIG (reference sequence). The CDR3 DNA sequence: TGTGCCTGGGGACTAGCGGGGAATCAAGAGACCCAGTACTTC. Its protein product is CAWGLAGNQETQYF.

V gene TRBV4-1 combines with J gene TRBJ2-1; no firm D call. The germline CDR1 and CDR2 sequences are MGHRA and YSYEKL. The CDR3 has 13 amino acids. Trimming took 0 bases from V and 9 from J, leaving 9 bases between them. This chain's CDR3 is CASSQDWAGEQFF. The CDR3 DNA reads TGCGCCAGCAGCCAAGATTGGGCTGGTGAGCAGTTCTTC.

The J gene is TRBJ2-6, the V gene TRBV7-9; 9 positions agree with TRBD1. Germline CDR1 is SEHNR and CDR2 is FQNEAQ (reference sequence). The CDR3 has 18 amino acids. With V trimmed by 5 bases and J by 1 base, 9 bases remained unmatched. The CDR3 DNA reads TGTGCCAGCAGCACGGGACAGGGCGCTGTTTCTGGGGCCAACGTCCTGACTTTC. This encodes CASSTGQGAVSGANVLTF.

J is TRBJ2-7 and V is TRBV6-2 or TRBV6-3; 13 nucleotides match TRBD2. V lost 7 bases to trimming and J lost 6 bases; unmatched junction nucleotides: 12. Germline CDR1 MNHEY, CDR2 SVGEGT. CDR3 length equals 16 residues. CDR3 coding DNA: TGTGCCAGCACCCCTATAGCCGGACTAGCGGGAGCCGAGCAGTACTTC. Translation gives CASTPIAGLAGAEQYF.

The V call is TRBV11-3, the J call TRBJ1-4; 8 nucleotides agree with TRBD1. V was pared by 1 base and J by 8 bases, with 3 bases of the junction left unmatched. CDR1 and CDR2 (germline): SGHNT, YENEEA. CDR3 size: 14 residues. CDR3 DNA: TGTGCCAGCAGCTTAGGGGGACAGGCGGAAAAACTGTTTTTT. It codes for CASSLGGQAEKLFF. Supplemented by reference TRBV11-3 and TRBJ1-4, the full variable domain reads EAGVVQSPRYKIIEKKQPVAFWCNPISGHNTLYWYLQNLGQGPELLIRYENEEAVDDSQLPKDRFSAERLKGVDSTLKIQPAELGDSAVYLCASSLGGQAEKLFFGSGTQLSVL.

V usage is TRBV6-1 and J usage is TRBJ2-2; TRBD2 aligns across 7 bases. The CDR3 length is 14 residues. The V segment lost 1 base and the J segment 7 bases; nucleotides outside the gene matches: 3. From germline, CDR1 is MNHNS and CDR2 SASEGT. The CDR3 reads CASSEVRGGGELFF. Written as DNA, the CDR3 is TGTGCCAGCAGTGAAGTACGCGGGGGCGGGGAGCTGTTTTTT.

This chain joins TRBV19 and TRBJ1-4; no clear D gene. V was pared by 4 bases and J by 8 bases, with 20 bases between. Germline CDR1 and CDR2: LNHDA and SQIVND (reference sequence). CDR3 size: 16 residues. DNA for the CDR3: TGTGCCAGTAGTACCGACCGGCTTACATCGGGGGAAAAACTGTTTTTT. Translation gives CASSTDRLTSGEKLFF.

This sequence joins TRBV5-8 and TRBJ2-5; 8 positions agree with TRBD1. The length of the CDR3 is 15 residues. Germline V lookup: CDR1 SGHTS, CDR2 YDEGEE. The ends lost 1 base at V and 5 bases at J; junction bases unmatched: 7. The CDR3 nucleotides are TGTGCCAGCAGCTTGAGGACAGGGTCGGGGGAGACCCAGTACTTC. As protein: CASSLRTGSGETQYF.

The chain carries TRBV18 and TRBJ1-4, with D possibly matching TRBD1 (6 bases). The germline V and J ends were trimmed by 11 bases and 0 bases, with 13 bases remaining between them. In germline, CDR1 is KGHSH, CDR2 LQKENI. The CDR3 is made up of 14 amino acids. For the CDR3, the DNA is TGTGCCGGCAGGGGCTCCTCAACTAATGAAAAACTGTTTTTT. Translating gives CAGRGSSTNEKLFF.

Only one count was recorded for this clone. The rearrangement joins TRBV6-5 to TRBJ2-1, with a tentative D call TRBD2 (5 bases). CDR1 MNHEY and CDR2 SVGAGI come from the germline V gene. V dropped 10 bases and J dropped 5 bases, with 15 bases sitting between them. This CDR3 comprises 13 residues. CDR3 sequence reads: CATSHSGNNEQFF. DNA for the CDR3: TGTGCCACGTCTCACTCCGGGAACAATGAGCAGTTCTTC.